One and the same sample provided the 26 T cell receptor beta chains below, sequenced in a study of T cells after posttransplantation cyclophosphamide. Sequencing used immunoSEQ multiplex PCR; TCRdb keeps in-frame clones, though not all of them. The sample yields about 9,200 clones, nearly 90% seen once. The sequencing input was memory CD4+ T cells sorted from PBMCs. The receptors come from a woman aged 60-75 years in good health, CMV-negative, and a related stem cell transplant donor.

CDR3 in amino acids: CASRHHTGDTEAFF. DNA of the CDR3: TGTGCCAGCAGACACCATACAGGGGACACTGAAGCTTTCTTT. The chain uses TRBV28 and TRBJ1-1; 7 bases are shared with TRBD1. The CDR3 consists of 14 residues. The V gene end was trimmed by 6 bases and the J gene end by 3 bases; junction bases not matched to a gene: 7. Germline V gene data show CDR1 as MDHEN and CDR2 as SYDVKM.

The V and J genes are TRBV6-1 and TRBJ2-6; 12 bases line up with TRBD1. Per germline, CDR1 MNHNS and CDR2 SASEGT. Unmatched junction bases numbered 4, after V lost 3 bases and J lost 4 bases. The CDR3 is 17 amino acids. This CDR3 is CASSDGTGGAGANVLTF. The DNA of the CDR3 is TGTGCCAGCAGTGACGGGACAGGGGGCGCAGGGGCCAACGTCCTGACTTTC.

This chain uses TRBV4-2 with TRBJ1-2, with a tentative D call TRBD1 (5 bases). Germline V gene sequence: CDR1 LGHNA, CDR2 YNFKEQ. V lost 0 bases and J lost 7, with 15 bases in between. This CDR3 region has 15 residues. The CDR3 DNA sequence: TGTGCCAGCAGCCAAGATTTGGCGGGACTTAGTGGCTACACCTTC. Translation: CASSQDLAGLSGYTF.

CDR3 in amino acids: CASSEAGPGSPLHF. CDR3 nucleotide sequence: TGTGCCAGCAGTGAGGCAGGCCCAGGGTCACCCCTCCACTTT. The V and J genes are TRBV6-1 and TRBJ1-6, with D perhaps matching TRBD1 (5 bases). The germline V and J ends were trimmed by 3 bases and 10 bases, with 13 bases remaining between them. CDR3 length: 14 residues. Germline V gives CDR1 MNHNS, CDR2 SASEGT.

The rearrangement links TRBV11-2 to TRBJ2-3, with TRBD2 matching 9 bases. Germline V CDR1 and CDR2: SGHAT, FQNNGV. The CDR3 consists of 17 residues. With 0 bases clipped from V and 6 bases from J, the junction kept 10 bases outside the gene matches. In DNA, the CDR3 is TGTGCCAGCAGCTTAGAAGGGGCGGGGGGGCCGATGGATACGCAGTATTTT. It yields the protein CASSLEGAGGPMDTQYF.

Concerning this clone itself: The junction departs from the called germline gene at one end, perhaps through a read error. The same CDR3 is also encoded by other DNA sequences in this sample. This chain joins TRBV6-1 and TRBJ1-6, with D tentatively TRBD1 (5 bases). This CDR3 spans 15 amino acids. Germline V gives CDR1 MNHNS, CDR2 SASEGT. As DNA, the CDR3 is TGTGCCAGCAGTGAATCGGCCGGGGGTAATTCCCCCCTCCACTTT. Protein sequence: CASSESAGGNSPLHF.

This rearrangement joins TRBV11-2 to TRBJ1-1, with D unresolved. Germline V lookup: CDR1 SGHAT, CDR2 FQNNGV. The V gene lost 0 bases and the J gene lost 3 bases, with 8 bases spanning the gap. The CDR3 runs to 14 residues. Here the CDR3 reads CASSLDARDTEAFF. The CDR3, as DNA: TGTGCCAGCAGCTTAGATGCGCGGGACACTGAAGCTTTCTTT.

This clone was observed once. The chain combines TRBV19 with TRBJ2-3, with 8 bases that match TRBD2. The CDR3 contains 15 residues. Germline V gives CDR1 LNHDA, CDR2 SQIVND (reference sequence). V shed 5 bases, J shed 2 bases, and the junction held 6 bases outside the gene matches. CDR3 region: CASSDTSGPTDTQYF. DNA of the CDR3: TGTGCCAGTAGTGACACTAGCGGACCCACAGATACGCAGTATTTT.

Written as DNA, the CDR3 is TGTGCCATCTCTCCAGGGGGATCCTTAGCAACTAATGAAAAACTGTTTTTT. Translated, it gives CAISPGGSLATNEKLFF. The chain carries TRBV10-3 and TRBJ1-4, with 7 positions matching TRBD1. This CDR3 is 17 amino acids long. The J segment lost 0 bases and the V segment lost 8 bases, leaving 12 bases of the junction unmatched. Germline V gene sequence: CDR1 ENHRY, CDR2 SYGVKD.

V is TRBV28 and J is TRBJ1-2, with TRBD1 matching over 11 bases. The trim removed 6 bases at V and 8 bases at J, leaving 5 bases unmatched. The germline V gene encodes CDR1 MDHEN and CDR2 SYDVKM. This CDR3 region has 13 residues. The CDR3 spells CASRDRGLGGYTF. The CDR3 DNA reads TGTGCCAGCAGGGACAGGGGGCTAGGAGGCTACACCTTC.

This clone was seen a handful of times. The rearrangement uses TRBV7-2 and TRBJ1-1; unclear D gene. Germline V gene data show CDR1 as SGHTA and CDR2 as FQGNSA. CDR3 size: 17 residues. The V end was cut by 4 bases, the J end by 1 base, with 19 bases between. As DNA, the CDR3 is TGTGCCAGCAGCTCTCGACCCAGGATCCCGCCGAACACTGAAGCTTTCTTT. The encoded protein is CASSSRPRIPPNTEAFF.

This chain links TRBV6-6 with TRBJ2-7; maybe TRBD1 (6 bases). The CDR3 runs to 14 residues. Trimming removed 2 bases from V and 4 bases from J, with 12 bases in between. The germline V gene encodes CDR1 MNHNY and CDR2 SVGAGI (reference sequence). The CDR3 DNA reads as TGTGCCAGCAGTTACGGCAGGGGATCGTACGAGCAGTACTTC. Protein sequence: CASSYGRGSYEQYF.

The V gene is TRBV4-2, the J gene TRBJ1-4; 9 nucleotides line up with TRBD1. With V trimmed by 0 bases and J by 6 bases, 8 bases remained unmatched. CDR1 and CDR2 (germline): LGHNA, YNFKEQ. The CDR3 consists of 17 residues. CDR3: CASSQDRQGVVYEKLFF. CDR3 bases: TGTGCCAGCAGCCAAGACCGACAGGGGGTGGTCTATGAAAAACTGTTTTTT.

The CDR3 region is CASFDRWESSRGKGYTF. Written as DNA, the CDR3 is TGTGCCAGTTTCGACAGGTGGGAATCCTCGAGGGGGAAGGGCTACACCTTC. This sequence joins TRBV19 and TRBJ1-2; TRBD1 is a possible D gene (6 bases). V was pared by 8 bases and J by 8 bases, with 30 bases between. Per germline, CDR1 LNHDA and CDR2 SQIVND (reference sequence). The CDR3 covers 17 residues.

The chain uses TRBV7-9 and TRBJ1-1; no clear D gene. From germline, CDR1 is SEHNR and CDR2 FQNEAQ (reference sequence). The CDR3 covers 15 residues. V dropped 1 base and J dropped 1 base, with 10 bases sitting between them. The CDR3, as DNA: TGTGCCAGCAGCTTAGATTACAGAACGAACACTGAAGCTTTCTTT. Encoded protein: CASSLDYRTNTEAFF.

The chain is built from TRBV5-6 and TRBJ1-6, with D unclear. The CDR3 contains 12 residues. Germline assignment: CDR1 SGHDT and CDR2 YYEEEE. Trimming removed 2 bases from V and 7 bases from J, with 4 bases in between. CDR3 amino acids: CASSFSNSPLHF. Written as DNA, the CDR3 is TGTGCCAGCAGCTTCTCCAATTCACCCCTCCACTTT.

The chain is built from TRBV28 and TRBJ2-2; D remains ambiguous. The V gene's germline CDR1 is MDHEN and CDR2 SYDVKM. The CDR3 contains 13 residues. The V gene lost 4 bases and the J gene lost 3 bases, with 6 bases spanning the gap. The chain's CDR3 is CASSSQDTGELFF. CDR3 DNA: TGTGCCAGCAGTTCTCAGGACACCGGGGAGCTGTTTTTT.

The chain recombines TRBV7-2 with TRBJ1-3; 10 nucleotides line up with TRBD1. This CDR3 comprises 15 residues. The V gene's germline CDR1 is SGHTA and CDR2 FQGNSA. Losses at the gene ends were 4 bases for V and 6 bases for J; bases not matched to a gene: 6. The CDR3 nucleotides are TGTGCCAGCAGCTCCCTGACAGGGGGCGCAAACACCATATATTTT. This translates into CASSSLTGGANTIYF.

The V call is TRBV6-1, the J call TRBJ2-5; 9 bases map to TRBD1. V shed 4 bases, J shed 5 bases, and the junction held 8 bases outside the gene matches. This CDR3 comprises 15 residues. CDR1 is MNHNS, CDR2 SASEGT, per germline. The CDR3 bases are TGTGCCAGCAGTGCCACACAGGGGGCGGGGGAGACCCAGTACTTC. Its protein product is CASSATQGAGETQYF.

The chain uses TRBV2 and TRBJ2-3, with 11 bases lining up with TRBD2. Germline V gene lookup returns CDR1 SNHLY and CDR2 FYNNEI. This CDR3 comprises 15 residues. Losses at the gene ends were 6 bases for V and 4 bases for J; bases not matched to a gene: 6. The CDR3 protein is CASRGSGGASDTQYF. The CDR3 DNA reads as TGTGCCAGCAGGGGTAGCGGGGGGGCATCAGATACGCAGTATTTT. Variable domain in full (rest from reference TRBV2 and TRBJ2-3): EPEVTQTPSHQVTQMGQEVILRCVPISNHLYFYWYRQILGQKVEFLVSFYNNEISEKSEIFDDQFSVERPDGSNFTLKIRSTKLEDSAMYFCASRGSGGASDTQYFGPGTRLTVL.

Only one count was recorded for this clone. J is TRBJ1-1 and V is TRBV19, with a possible D match to TRBD1 (6 bases). CDR1 is LNHDA and CDR2 is SQIVND in the germline V gene (reference sequence). V lost 3 bases to trimming and J lost 1 base, with 9 bases between them. This CDR3 spans 14 amino acids. CDR3 bases: TGTGCCAGTAGTATCCAACAGGGGAACACTGAAGCTTTCTTT. It encodes CASSIQQGNTEAFF.

CDR3 sequence: CASSQDRGGTEAFF. The CDR3 coding sequence is TGTGCCAGCAGCCAAGATAGGGGGGGCACTGAAGCTTTCTTT. The rearrangement links TRBV4-2 to TRBJ1-1; D may be TRBD1 (6 bases). The CDR3 consists of 14 residues. In germline, CDR1 is LGHNA, CDR2 YNFKEQ. V lost 0 bases and J 4 bases, leaving 9 bases between the germline ends.

This rearrangement joins TRBV5-8 to TRBJ2-7, with D possibly TRBD1 on 5 matching bases. Per the germline V gene, CDR1 is SGHTS and CDR2 is YDEGEE. Between the trimmed V and J ends, which lost 4 bases and 2 bases, there was a span of 13 bases. The CDR3 contains 14 residues. The CDR3 nucleotides are TGTGCCAGCAGCCCTTTGACAGTACCCTACGAGCAGTACGTC. It specifies CASSPLTVPYEQYV.

This clone has only one observation. The chain has TRBV19 and TRBJ1-2; D uncertain. V dropped 6 bases and J dropped 7 bases, with 21 bases sitting between them. Germline CDR1 LNHDA, CDR2 SQIVND (reference sequence). The CDR3 covers 15 residues. The CDR3 region is CASRPLLGGIGGYTF. CDR3 DNA sequence: TGTGCCAGTAGACCCCTCCTGGGAGGGATCGGTGGCTACACCTTC. The variable domain in full, with the rest retrieved from reference TRBV19 and TRBJ1-2, is DGGITQSPKYLFRKEGQNVTLSCEQNLNHDAMYWYRQDPGQGLRLIYYSQIVNDFQKGDIAEGYSVSREKKESFPLTVTSAQKNPTAFYLCASRPLLGGIGGYTFGSGTRLTVV.

This chain joins TRBV11-1 and TRBJ2-3; TRBD2 agrees at 8 bases. Looked up from germline, CDR1 is SGHAT and CDR2 is FQDESV (reference sequence). V was pared by 5 bases and J by 5 bases, with 9 bases of the junction left unmatched. This CDR3 comprises 15 residues. The CDR3 coding sequence is TGTGCCAGCAGCACCGGGACTAGGGACCGAGATACGCAGTATTTT. It yields the protein CASSTGTRDRDTQYF.

The V gene is TRBV18, the J gene TRBJ1-5; TRBD1 matches 9 bases. Germline V lookup: CDR1 KGHSH, CDR2 LQKENI. The CDR3 totals 15 residues. The J segment lost 8 bases and the V segment lost 3 bases, leaving 8 bases of the junction unmatched. The CDR3 region is CASSPRGQGYKPQHF. The CDR3 coding sequence is TGTGCCAGCTCACCCCGTGGACAGGGGTATAAGCCCCAGCATTTT.